This T cell receptor (beta chain) derives from a study of graft-versus-host responses after intestinal transplantation. The wider study: After anti-thymocyte globulin induction, recipients took tacrolimus and steroids for about 3 years.

Study results and limitations: Analysis identified GvH clones in recipient marrow, with some appearing first in ileum or blood. Maximum circulating GvH clone levels tracked with early post-transplant HvG decreases. High graft-versus-host to host-versus-graft clonal ratios were seen in allografts of patients with graft-donor T cell macrochimerism.

Comment on this clone: No antigen is known for it.

TCRdb's table, derived via immunoSEQ multiplex PCR, lists solely in-frame clones and lacks some. The table records some 83,000 clones, 91% of them present only once. The germline V gene has CDR1 GTSNPN and CDR2 SVGIG (reference sequence). Trimming left V 5 bases short and J 4 bases short, with 14 bases between. CDR3 length: 13 amino acids. Material: unstimulated CD4+ T cells sorted from spleen or lymph node cells, obtained before intestinal transplant. The chain employs TRBV30 and TRBJ1-1; TRBD1 might be the D (5 bases). The source is a human donor who received an intestinal transplant. Here the CDR3 reads CAWRSSGVTEAFF. The CDR3 DNA follows: TGTGCCTGGCGATCATCGGGGGTCACTGAAGCTTTCTTT.